This entry is about one T cell receptor beta chain. Antigen unknown. Then a second PCR, running roughly 7 to 11 cycles, was carried out with a sample-barcoded 5' primer and a J-beta primer mix. TCRdb recomputed calls from the 5' RACE reads with MiXCR, one row per CDR3 protein. The table lists about 970,000 distinct CDR3 sequences, roughly 51% of them singletons, with about a fifth in the top ten. This record belongs to a study of blood T cells in healthy people across ages. Study-wide findings and caveats: For the donors, CMV status was unknown and possibly confounded expanded clonotype changes.

The CDR3 spans 11 residues. The V end was cut by 3 bases, the J end by 11 bases, with 10 bases between. The germline gives CDR1 PRHDT, CDR2 FYEKMQ (reference sequence). The source of this sequence is a woman aged 60-70 years in good health. The sequenced material came from blood. This rearrangement joins TRBV13 to TRBJ2-5; no reliable D call. In nucleotides, the CDR3 is TGTGCCAGCAGCTTGCGTAAGGAGCAGTACTTC. It specifies CASSLRKEQYF.